The 5 T cell receptor beta chains in this list originate from one sample, sequenced in a study of T cells in Graves' hyperthyroidism and ophthalmopathy. What was amplified from RNA transcripts were TCR beta CDR3 regions. A first-round RT-PCR of the TCR CDR3 used the HTBI primer set. TCRdb re-called the multiplex PCR reads through MiXCR, storing one row per CDR3 protein. The table shows 600,000 to 650,000 distinct CDR3 sequences, with about a sixth occurring only once. The sample taken for sequencing was blood. The source of these receptors is a woman in her 30s with Graves' hyperthyroidism.

There are many counts of this clonotype. This sequence joins TRBV10-3 and TRBJ2-5; 9 positions agree with TRBD1. Looked up from germline, CDR1 is ENHRY and CDR2 is SYGVKD. Germline trimming cut 6 bases from V and 3 bases from J; bases unmatched to any gene: 2. CDR3 length: 13 residues. CDR3 loop: CAISRDREETQYF. The CDR3 bases are TGTGCCATCAGCCGGGACAGGGAAGAGACCCAGTACTTC.

This clonotype showed up many times. This rearrangement joins TRBV5-1 to TRBJ2-7, with D perhaps TRBD1 (6 bases). The CDR3 covers 14 residues. The V gene's germline CDR1 is SGHRS and CDR2 YFSETQ. The germline V and J ends were trimmed by 3 bases and 1 base, with 11 bases remaining between them. The CDR3 DNA is TGCGCCAGCAGCTCGACAGGCCCGTCCTACGAGCAGTACTTC. Amino acids: CASSSTGPSYEQYF.

Only a few counts were recorded for this clonotype. V and J are TRBV20-1 and TRBJ1-1; TRBD1 might be the D (5 bases). CDR1 is DFQATT, CDR2 SNEGSKA, per germline (reference sequence). The CDR3 covers 15 residues. The ends were cut back, 1 base at V and 7 bases at J, with 19 bases in the middle. In DNA form, the CDR3 reads TGCAGTGCTAGAGGCAAAAACGTCTGGGGGAGTGAAGCTTTCTTT. Residues: CSARGKNVWGSEAFF.

This clonotype was counted only a few times. The rearrangement joins TRBV27 to TRBJ2-2; D is possibly TRBD2 (6 bases). Germline lookup yields CDR1 MNHEY and CDR2 SMNVEV (reference sequence). CDR3 length: 15 amino acids. With 6 bases removed from V and 3 bases from J, the gap between germline ends came to 14 bases. The CDR3 loop is CASRKDYLYTGELFF. Written as DNA, the CDR3 is TGTGCCAGCAGAAAGGACTATCTGTACACCGGGGAGCTGTTTTTT.

The rearrangement uses TRBV27 and TRBJ1-1; the D gene is possibly TRBD1 (6 bases). The germline gives CDR1 MNHEY, CDR2 SMNVEV (reference sequence). Trimming removed 6 bases at V and 5 bases at J, with 19 bases between. The length of the CDR3 is 15 residues. The CDR3 loop is CASRTYRERRTEAFF. The CDR3 bases are TGTGCCAGCAGGACATACAGGGAAAGACGGACTGAAGCTTTCTTT.